The following is a T cell receptor (beta chain) sequence with its context. These data come from a study of cytomegalovirus exposure and HLA in healthy donors. Assay: immunoSEQ multiplex PCR; the TCRdb copy retains only in-frame clones and omits some. This table holds under 50,000 clones, approximately 93% found once. The CDR3 sequence is 12 residues long. Germline V CDR1 and CDR2: SGHDT, YYEEEE. V dropped 2 bases and J dropped 4 bases, with 7 bases sitting between them. Sequencing input: PBMCs. This sequence joins TRBV5-6 and TRBJ2-7; D is perhaps TRBD2 (6 bases). The clonotype originates from a woman under 30 in good health and CMV-seropositive. The CDR3 here is CASSFGGYEQYF. CDR3 coding DNA: TGTGCCAGCAGCTTTGGGGGGTACGAGCAGTACTTC.